This TCR beta chain was sequenced in a study of radiation and T cells in renal cell carcinoma. Generated by immunoSEQ multiplex PCR, the TCRdb table keeps only in-frame clones and is missing some. The sample gives 70,000 to 90,000 clones, approximately 86% of which show up once; roughly 20% is in the top ten. CDR3 length: 14 residues. From germline, CDR1 is SNHLY and CDR2 FYNNEI. V lost 3 bases and J lost 0, with 6 bases in between. Stated time point: blood 2 weeks post-SBRT. The treatment denotes: 15 Gy SBRT to primary tumor, nephrectomy 4 weeks later. Blood was sampled at baseline, 2 weeks and 4 weeks after SBRT.

The sequencing used blood, collected from a patient whose treatment included radiotherapy and nephrectomy. The chain couples TRBV2 to TRBJ1-5; D is unresolved. This receptor was obtained from a woman aged 45-59 years with renal cell carcinoma. This CDR3 reads CASSDSNSNQPQHF. In nucleotides, the CDR3 is TGTGCCAGCAGTGACAGTAATAGCAATCAGCCCCAGCATTTT.